This record looks at one TCR beta chain sequence and its context. No antigen is known for it. Base qualities were left out, and no much larger clone turns up one base away. This sample is part of a study of CD8 T cells in ankylosing spondylitis (TCRdb year 2017). General notes on the study: The study profiled T cell receptor beta repertoires in healthy donors and ankylosing spondylitis patients to find disease-linked TCR variants. The full study cohort comprised 25 ankylosing spondylitis patients and some 100 healthy donors. Peripheral blood was sampled, and synovial fluid was additionally collected from ankylosing spondylitis patients.

What the study reported, not specific to this receptor: The disease-linked clones had a CD8+ phenotype and were found at relatively low frequencies in peripheral blood. Some motif variants were previously reported in synovial fluid and blood of reactive arthritis patients, suggesting common disease-initiation mechanisms. Blood from ankylosing spondylitis patients appeared to be characterized by a TCR beta motif composed of several highly homologous amino acid variants. The disease-linked clones were reported to be significantly enriched in matched synovial fluid samples from ankylosing spondylitis patients.

Compared with germline, V lacks 0 bases and J lacks 6 bases; bases without a gene match: 4. Inclusive of the bounding cysteine and phenylalanine, the CDR3 is 15 residues long. The only DNA kept is the CDR3, 45 bases in frame from the first base. CDR1 SGDLS and CDR2 YYNGEE are derived from the germline V gene. Sequencing was carried out with an Illumina HiSeq 2500. Quantitative 5'-RACE with molecular barcodes was used to prepare TCR beta libraries. The original pipeline was this. A new computational method, built on a probabilistic model of VDJ rearrangement, was used to identify disease-linked TCR variants. Clones were called with MiXCR by TCRdb after fastp trimmed the public reads at Q25, and only in-frame beta chains were retained. Rows with one shared CDR3 protein collapse into an entry with the most common genes and DNA. The authors' filters were not applied to this entry. Present in this sample are around 250,000 distinct CDR3 sequences, roughly 32% of which were seen just once. Of the sample, roughly 4.2% is held by the ten largest clones.

The sequenced sample consisted of blood, either unsorted or a sorted T cell fraction (not recorded which). This TCR came from a male donor with ankylosing spondylitis or in good health (not recorded which). In this chain, TRBV9 is recombined with TRBJ2-1; TRBD2 aligns with 9 central bases. Here the CDR3 is given as CASSVGGGVANEQFF. The DNA is TGTGCCAGCAGCGTAGGCGGGGGGGTTGCCAATGAGCAGTTCTTC.